This T cell receptor beta chain is from a study of shared clonotypes between healthy human individuals. Genomic DNA per cell subset filled all wells of several immunoSEQ plates. The table came from immunoSEQ multiplex PCR; TCRdb's copy has only in-frame clones and leaves some out. The sample contains 2 million to 2.5 million clones, approximately 95% of which appear only once. Per the germline V gene, CDR1 is MDHEN and CDR2 is SYDVKM. V was clipped by 6 bases and J by 8 bases, with 13 bases between them. The CDR3 loop spans 12 amino acids. This receptor was identified in a man younger than 35 in good health. Sequenced sample: naive CD4+ T cells sorted from blood. Indicated subset: CD45RA+ positively selected. The rearrangement uses TRBV28 and TRBJ1-2; no clear D. For the CDR3, the DNA is TGTGCCAGCAGCTCGTCAAGTTGGGGCTACACCTTC. Residues: CASSSSSWGYTF.